This is a list of T cell receptor beta chains from one sample in a study of radiotherapy plus CTLA-4 blockade in lung cancer. The protocol was immunoSEQ multiplex PCR, while the TCRdb copy is restricted to in-frame clones and leaves out a portion. Here the sample spans about 49,000 clones, 60% to 80% being singletons. Sequences were derived from peripheral blood, sampled from a patient treated with radiotherapy plus ipilimumab. The origin of the receptors is a human donor with non-small cell lung cancer who had stable disease on radiotherapy plus ipilimumab. Both conserved end residues are part of each CDR3. A D gene is named only where the DNA matches it firmly. Only part of the rows carry a size: once, few, many, or a class if the clone is expanded.

clone size	D gene	V gene	J gene	CDR3 DNA	CDR3 protein
.	TRBD1	TRBV28	TRBJ1-1	TGTGCCAGCAGTCTTGGACAGGGGGGCTGGGGTGAGTGGAACACTGAAGCTTTCTTT	CASSLGQGGWGEWNTEAFF
.	.	TRBV5-1	TRBJ2-1	TGCGCCAGCAGTACGTCAGGGAATTACAATGAGCAGTTCTTC	CASSTSGNYNEQFF
.	.	TRBV19	TRBJ1-1	TGTGCCAGTAGTATCACAGCGCAGGGCACTGAAGCTTTCTTT	CASSITAQGTEAFF
.	.	TRBV9	TRBJ1-4	TGTGCCAGCAGCGTAGGCGGGAGGGCCTATAATGAAAAACTGTTTTTT	CASSVGGRAYNEKLFF
.	.	TRBV18	TRBJ2-1	TGTGCCAGCTCACCTGGACAGAGCAAAAACAATGAGCAGTTCTTC	CASSPGQSKNNEQFF
few	TRBD1	TRBV13	TRBJ1-3	TGTGCCAGCAGCACAGGGACAGGGCTAAACACCATATATTTT	CASSTGTGLNTIYF
.	TRBD1	TRBV11-3	TRBJ1-1	TGTGCCAGCAGCCCCGGACAGGGGCCCAGCGGGGGCACTGAAGCTTTCTTT	CASSPGQGPSGGTEAFF
.	.	TRBV28	TRBJ1-2	TGTGCCAGTAGGACGGACCTAGGGTATGGCTACACCTTC	CASRTDLGYGYTF
few	.	TRBV7-9	TRBJ2-5	TGTGCCAGCAGCTTAGCCGGGGTTGGGACCCAGTACTTC	CASSLAGVGTQYF
once	.	TRBV30	TRBJ1-1	TGTGCCTGGAGTGTAGAGGGGTACACTGAAGCTTTCTTT	CAWSVEGYTEAFF
.	.	TRBV30	TRBJ1-6	TGTGCCTGGAGTGTAACGGGTCCCCTATCCTATAATTCACCCCTCCACTTT	CAWSVTGPLSYNSPLHF
.	.	TRBV30	TRBJ1-2	TGTGCCTGGAGTCCCGAGGGGTACTATGGCTACACCTTC	CAWSPEGYYGYTF
.	.	TRBV7-6	TRBJ1-1	TGTGCCAGCAGCTTATACACGGGGGGCCCGGGGACTGAAGCTTTCTTT	CASSLYTGGPGTEAFF
few	TRBD2	TRBV28	TRBJ2-3	TGTGCCAGCAGTCAACCGGGACTAGCGGGGAAGGGGGATACGCAGTATTTT	CASSQPGLAGKGDTQYF
.	.	TRBV27	TRBJ2-7	TGTGCCAGCAGTTTAACCCACAGGCAGGTCTACTACGAGCAGTACTTC	CASSLTHRQVYYEQYF
.	.	TRBV5-1	TRBJ1-4	TGCGCCAGCAGCTTGGCGGACAGTGAAAAACTGTTTTTT	CASSLADSEKLFF
.	.	TRBV6-1	TRBJ1-6	TGTGCCAGCAGTCAACAGAATAACTATAATTCACCCCTCCACTTT	CASSQQNNYNSPLHF
.	TRBD1	TRBV9	TRBJ2-5	TGTGCCAGCAGCTTCGGACAGGGAAACCAAGAGACCCAGTACTTC	CASSFGQGNQETQYF
few	.	TRBV27	TRBJ1-2	TGTGCCAGCAGTTTATCTATACGTAGTTCAGGCGGTACCTATGGCTACACCTTC	CASSLSIRSSGGTYGYTF
.	TRBD2	TRBV5-4	TRBJ2-1	TGTGCCAGCAGCCCGGAGGGAGGGCCTACAAACAATGAGCAGTTCTTC	CASSPEGGPTNNEQFF
.	TRBD1	TRBV5-1	TRBJ1-1	TGCGCCAGCAGCCCCTCGACAGGGTTGGGCACTGAAGCTTTCTTT	CASSPSTGLGTEAFF
.	.	TRBV5-4	TRBJ1-1	TGTGCCAGCAGCTTCGGGGACACTGAAGCTTTCTTT	CASSFGDTEAFF
.	.	TRBV6-6	TRBJ1-6	TGTGCCAGCAAAAACTCCTATAATTCACCCCTCCACTTT	CASKNSYNSPLHF
few	TRBD1	TRBV19	TRBJ2-3	TGTGCCAGTTCCCAGGGGGTCACAGATACGCAGTATTTT	CASSQGVTDTQYF
few	.	TRBV30	TRBJ2-5	TGTGCCTGGAGTAACAGGTGGGTCGCGGAGACCCAGTACTTC	CAWSNRWVAETQYF
.	TRBD2	TRBV6-5	TRBJ2-2	TGTGCCAGCAGTGTAGCGGGGTCCGGGGAGCTGTTTTTT	CASSVAGSGELFF
.	.	TRBV2	TRBJ1-2	TGTGCCAGCAGCAGGGGAGGGCCCAGGAACTATGGCTACACCTTC	CASSRGGPRNYGYTF
few	.	TRBV27	TRBJ1-4	TGTGCCAGCAGCGACCTAATTGCAACTAATGAAAAACTGTTTTTT	CASSDLIATNEKLFF
.	.	TRBV19	TRBJ1-5	TGTGCCAGTAGTATAGGAGGGACTGTTAGCAATCAGCCCCAGCATTTT	CASSIGGTVSNQPQHF
.	TRBD1	TRBV11-2	TRBJ1-1	TGTGCCAGCAGCCTCGGAAGGACAGGGAACACTGAAGCTTTCTTT	CASSLGRTGNTEAFF
.	.	TRBV21-1	TRBJ1-5	TGTGCCAGCAGCAAAGCATGGCAGGGGATCGGCCAGCCCCAGCATTTT	CASSKAWQGIGQPQHF
.	TRBD1	TRBV6-5	TRBJ1-2	TGTGCCAGCAGACGCGGACAGGGGTATGGCTACACCTTC	CASRRGQGYGYTF
.	TRBD1	TRBV11-2	TRBJ2-7	TGTGCCAGCAGCTTATGGGACAGCTCCTACGAGCAGTACTTC	CASSLWDSSYEQYF
.	.	TRBV2	TRBJ1-1	TGTGCCAGCAGTGAAGTGCCGACAGGTGGGAACACTGAAGCTTTCTTT	CASSEVPTGGNTEAFF
.	.	TRBV12-5	TRBJ2-1	TGTGCTAGTGGTTTGAGGGGGACTGGATTCTTGGGTCGGCAGCAGTTCTTC	CASGLRGTGFLGRQQFF